This T cell receptor beta chain appears in the sequencing data of a study of Graves' ophthalmopathy and Graves' hyperthyroidism. Amplified TCR beta CDR3 regions were obtained using RNA transcripts as template. HTBI primers primed a first-round RT-PCR, and a second-round multiplex PCR followed. One entry per CDR3 protein results from TCRdb running MiXCR on the multiplex PCR reads. The profile covers tens of thousands of distinct CDR3 sequences, with 45% to 55% appearing a single time and 4.7% taken by the ten largest. Trimming removed 5 bases from V and 0 bases from J; junction bases left unmatched: 3. CDR3 length equals 16 residues. From germline, CDR1 is SGHVS and CDR2 FNYEAQ.

This TCR was sampled from an adult woman with Graves' ophthalmopathy. The V call is TRBV7-6, the J call TRBJ2-3; the match to TRBD2 covers 12 bases. The specimen sequenced was peripheral blood. CDR3 region: CASSRGTSGSTDTQYF. CDR3 nucleotide sequence: TGTGCCAGCAGCCGAGGGACTAGCGGGAGCACAGATACGCAGTATTTT.